Presented here are 24 T cell receptor beta chains from one specimen sequenced in a study of cytomegalovirus exposure and HLA in healthy donors. PCR amplification relied on 60 Vbeta primers (plus 13 Jbeta primers). The table came from immunoSEQ multiplex PCR; TCRdb's copy has only in-frame clones and leaves some out. Of about 150,000 clones listed, approximately 87% are singletons. Material: PBMCs. These receptors all come from a man in his forties in good health and CMV-seronegative.

The chain has TRBV5-6 and TRBJ2-7; possible D gene TRBD1, 5 bases. With 4 bases removed from V and 3 bases from J, the gap between germline ends came to 14 bases. The CDR3 consists of 14 residues. CDR1 and CDR2 (germline): SGHDT, YYEEEE. The CDR3 here is CASSPQGADYEQYF. The CDR3 nucleotides are TGTGCCAGCAGCCCTCAAGGGGCGGACTACGAGCAGTACTTC.

The CDR3 sequence: CASSAAGTGAPSSTEAFF. CDR3 bases: TGTGCCAGCAGCGCAGCAGGGACAGGCGCCCCTTCGAGCACTGAAGCTTTCTTT. The genes are TRBV9 and TRBJ1-1; 8 bases match TRBD1. Germline CDR1 SGDLS, CDR2 YYNGEE. V was pared by 3 bases and J by 4 bases, with 17 bases of the junction left unmatched. This CDR3 has 18 residues.

On this clone itself: Other DNA sequences from this sample encode an identical CDR3 as well. The chain uses TRBV5-6 and TRBJ1-2, with TRBD1 matching over 10 bases. V lost 3 bases and J lost 4; bases outside the gene matches: 3. This CDR3 spans 14 amino acids. Germline V gene data show CDR1 as SGHDT and CDR2 as YYEEEE. CDR3 amino acids: CASSSGTGAYGYTF. CDR3 DNA sequence: TGTGCCAGCAGCTCCGGGACAGGGGCCTATGGCTACACCTTC.

The chain employs TRBV7-3 and TRBJ2-2; D possibly corresponds to TRBD2 (7 bases). With 0 bases removed from V and 7 bases from J, the gap between germline ends came to 12 bases. From germline, CDR1 is SGHTA and CDR2 FQGTGA. This CDR3 has 15 residues. This CDR3 is CASSLTGGQGGELFF. CDR3 in DNA: TGTGCCAGCAGCTTAACCGGGGGGCAAGGCGGGGAGCTGTTTTTT.

This chain joins TRBV30 and TRBJ2-1; D is perhaps TRBD2 (5 bases). The CDR3 has 14 residues. With 2 bases removed from V and 0 bases from J, the gap between germline ends came to 8 bases. In germline, CDR1 is GTSNPN, CDR2 SVGIG (reference sequence). CDR3 bases: TGTGCCTGGAGTTTTGGGAGCTCCTACAATGAGCAGTTCTTC. Protein: CAWSFGSSYNEQFF.

The genes are TRBV11-2 and TRBJ2-4; D perhaps matches TRBD2 (5 bases). The CDR3 runs to 15 residues. The germline CDR1 and CDR2 sequences are SGHAT and FQNNGV. Trimming took 5 bases from V and 2 from J, leaving 13 bases between them. The CDR3 region has the DNA TGTGCCAGCAGCGTCATGACCGGGACCAAAAACATTCAGTACTTC. Translating it yields CASSVMTGTKNIQYF.

The chain carries TRBV15 and TRBJ2-1; TRBD2 aligns across 7 bases. Trimming removed 2 bases from V and 5 bases from J; junction bases left unmatched: 3. The germline V gene encodes CDR1 LNHNV and CDR2 YYDKDF (reference sequence). The CDR3 totals 14 residues. This CDR3 reads CATSRLGGNNEQFF. CDR3 sequence (DNA): TGTGCCACCAGCAGACTGGGGGGGAACAATGAGCAGTTCTTC.

The chain carries TRBV5-1 and TRBJ1-6; TRBD1 might be the D (5 bases). In germline, CDR1 is SGHRS, CDR2 YFSETQ. This CDR3 comprises 16 residues. V gave up 4 bases and J gave up 4 bases, with 15 bases separating them. CDR3 sequence reads: CASSDGTELYNSPLHF. CDR3 sequence (DNA): TGCGCCAGCAGCGATGGGACTGAACTTTATAATTCACCCCTCCACTTT. Together with reference TRBV5-1 and TRBJ1-6, the CDR3 gives the full variable domain: KAGVTQTPRYLIKTRGQQVTLSCSPISGHRSVSWYQQTPGQGLQFLFEYFSETQRNKGNFPGRFSGRQFSNSRSEMNVSTLELGDSALYLCASSDGTELYNSPLHFGNGTRLTVT.

The rearrangement links TRBV11-3 to TRBJ2-1; TRBD2 aligns across 10 bases. From germline, CDR1 is SGHNT and CDR2 YENEEA. The J segment lost 7 bases and the V segment lost 4 bases, leaving 7 bases of the junction unmatched. This CDR3 is 15 amino acids long. The CDR3 bases are TGTGCCAGCAGCTCCTTTAGCGGGGGGAGGAATGAGCAGTTCTTC. It encodes CASSSFSGGRNEQFF. Combining the CDR3 with reference TRBV11-3 and TRBJ2-1 gives the whole variable domain EAGVVQSPRYKIIEKKQPVAFWCNPISGHNTLYWYLQNLGQGPELLIRYENEEAVDDSQLPKDRFSAERLKGVDSTLKIQPAELGDSAVYLCASSSFSGGRNEQFFGPGTRLTVL.

V usage is TRBV7-3 and J usage is TRBJ2-3; 11 bases map to TRBD2. Germline V gene data show CDR1 as SGHTA and CDR2 as FQGTGA. The CDR3 is 14 residues long. Losses at the gene ends were 3 bases for V and 4 bases for J; bases not matched to a gene: 0. CDR3 coding DNA: TGTGCCAGCAGCTTTAGCGGGGGGGCAGATACGCAGTATTTT. Protein: CASSFSGGADTQYF.

The rearrangement joins TRBV7-9 to TRBJ1-1; D may be TRBD1 (5 bases). Trimming took 6 bases from V and 7 from J, leaving 15 bases between them. This CDR3 is 13 amino acids long. Germline CDR1 and CDR2: SEHNR and FQNEAQ (reference sequence). DNA for the CDR3: TGTGCCAGCAGTCCCGGGGGGGGTAATGAAGCTTTCTTT. Its protein product is CASSPGGGNEAFF.

V is TRBV6-5 and J is TRBJ2-5; 9 nucleotides agree with TRBD1. The end of the DNA aligns better with TRBJ2-7, so the J call may be wrong. Germline V gives CDR1 MNHEY, CDR2 SVGAGI. The CDR3 runs 14 residues. This CDR3 reads CASRAPGQGYEQYF. The CDR3 coding sequence is TGTGCCAGCAGGGCCCCGGGACAGGGCTACGAGCAGTACTTC.

This rearrangement joins TRBV2 to TRBJ1-5, with a weak D call TRBD1 (6 bases). V was shortened by 4 bases and J by 13 bases, with 11 bases between the two germline ends. The germline V gene encodes CDR1 SNHLY and CDR2 FYNNEI. This CDR3 has 11 residues. The CDR3 sequence is CASSGLGGQHF. CDR3 in DNA: TGTGCCAGCAGTGGTCTAGGGGGTCAGCATTTT.

A single count supports this clone. The chain combines TRBV18 with TRBJ2-1, with 9 bases identical to TRBD1. Trimming took 5 bases from V and 6 from J; bases not matched to a gene: 11. In germline, CDR1 is KGHSH, CDR2 LQKENI. This CDR3 spans 16 amino acids. CDR3 amino acids: CASSTIFGTGTNEQFF. CDR3 nucleotide sequence: TGTGCCAGCTCAACAATATTCGGGACAGGGACCAATGAGCAGTTCTTC.

CDR3 in DNA: TGTGCCAGCAGTTTCGGACTAGCGGCTGTTAATGAGCAGTTCTTC. Protein: CASSFGLAAVNEQFF. V gene TRBV2 combines with J gene TRBJ2-1; 10 nucleotides align to TRBD2. Germline CDR1 SNHLY, CDR2 FYNNEI. The J segment lost 7 bases and the V segment lost 5 bases, leaving 8 bases of the junction unmatched. This CDR3 has 15 amino acids.

The chain combines TRBV7-9 with TRBJ2-1; 15 bases are a match to TRBD2. The CDR3 totals 15 residues. Per germline, CDR1 SEHNR and CDR2 FQNEAQ (reference sequence). V lost 1 base and J lost 10; bases outside the gene matches: 2. The CDR3 here is CASSLEGLAGGEQFF. The CDR3 DNA follows: TGTGCCAGCAGCTTAGAGGGACTAGCGGGGGGCGAGCAGTTCTTC.

This rearrangement joins TRBV4-1 to TRBJ2-5; D unclear. This CDR3 contains 13 residues. Between the trimmed V and J ends, which lost 1 base and 2 bases, there was a span of 5 bases. Germline values: CDR1 MGHRA, CDR2 YSYEKL. CDR3 DNA: TGCGCCAGCAGCCAAGCAAATCAAGAGACCCAGTACTTC. Protein sequence: CASSQANQETQYF.

This clone was counted between two and nine times. The chain combines TRBV7-8 with TRBJ1-3; unclear D gene. CDR1 is SGHVS and CDR2 is FQNEAQ in the germline V gene. The CDR3 consists of 15 residues. Trimming cost V 1 base and J 1 base, with 8 bases left between them. The CDR3 DNA reads TGTGCCAGCAGCTTAGAGAGGTTGTCTGGAAACACCATATATTTT. Its translation is CASSLERLSGNTIYF.

V and J are TRBV29-1 and TRBJ1-2; D perhaps matches TRBD1 (5 bases). This CDR3 region has 13 residues. Trimming left V 3 bases short and J 8 bases short, with 16 bases between. Germline V lookup: CDR1 SQVTM, CDR2 ANQGSEA. DNA of the CDR3: TGCAGCGTTGACCCCTCGGGGGAGGAGGGCTACACCTTC. Translated: CSVDPSGEEGYTF.

The rearrangement joins TRBV27 to TRBJ2-2; 9 nucleotides align to TRBD2. Germline V gene sequence: CDR1 MNHEY, CDR2 SMNVEV (reference sequence). The J segment lost 5 bases and the V segment lost 3 bases, leaving 7 bases of the junction unmatched. CDR3 size: 16 residues. The CDR3 sequence is CASSFSTAGGTGELFF. CDR3 DNA: TGTGCCAGCAGTTTCTCAACCGCGGGGGGGACCGGGGAGCTGTTTTTT.

The chain combines TRBV7-9 with TRBJ2-3; D not certain. The CDR3 loop spans 14 amino acids. V shed 0 bases and J shed 3 bases, with 7 bases lying between them. CDR1 and CDR2 (germline): SEHNR, FQNEAQ (reference sequence). In DNA form, the CDR3 reads TGTGCCAGCAGCTTAGCGTTTAGAACAGATACGCAGTATTTT. Protein: CASSLAFRTDTQYF.

The chain links TRBV7-3 to TRBJ1-1; 7 bases match TRBD1. CDR1 is SGHTA and CDR2 is FQGTGA in the germline V gene. The CDR3 is 14 amino acids. V shed 6 bases and J 6 bases; nucleotides not matched to a gene: 10. This CDR3 is CASSWGRGSAEAFF. As DNA, the CDR3 is TGTGCCAGCAGTTGGGGCAGGGGGTCGGCTGAAGCTTTCTTT.

The chain has TRBV28 and TRBJ1-2; no firm D call. Germline V lookup: CDR1 MDHEN, CDR2 SYDVKM. Trimming cost V 4 bases and J 9 bases, with 15 bases left between them. The CDR3 contains 13 residues. CDR3 bases: TGTGCCAGCAGTTCCGACGGCTTCAGGAGCTACACCTTC. Amino acids: CASSSDGFRSYTF.

In DNA, the CDR3 is TGCGCCAGCAGCCAAGCGGCGAGGGTTGGCAATCAGCCCCAGCATTTT. This sequence encodes CASSQAARVGNQPQHF. The V gene is TRBV4-3, the J gene TRBJ1-5; D ambiguous. The germline gives CDR1 LGHNA, CDR2 YSLEER. The CDR3 is 16 residues long. The V end was cut by 1 base, the J end by 2 bases, with 12 bases between.